This TCR beta chain was retrieved from a study of HIV-infected patients and healthy controls. V trimming: 3 bases; J trimming: 2 bases; junction bases outside the gene matches: 1. From germline, CDR1 is LNHDA and CDR2 SQIVND (reference sequence). There are 13 residues in the CDR3. All unsorted peripheral T cells were captured because whole blood was used without fractionation. Alpha and beta constant-region primers primed reverse transcription of about 0.5 ug RNA. Using multiplexing indices, alpha and beta chain libraries were generated apart by chain-specific third strand synthesis. From the 5' RACE reads, TCRdb called clonotypes with MiXCR, one entry per CDR3 protein. The top ten clones hold just under 20% of a sample with thousands of distinct CDR3 sequences, over 6.5% of them seen once.

The sample in question was blood, obtained before antiretroviral therapy. This sequence was found in an adult with HIV infection. This sequence joins TRBV19 and TRBJ2-7, with 7 bases identical to TRBD1. CDR3: CASSMGQTYEQYF. CDR3 nucleotides: TGTGCCAGTAGTATGGGACAGACCTACGAGCAGTACTTC.